This TCR beta chain was obtained from a study of early stage breast cancer tumors. Study-wide context: Samples were sequenced at about 10-fold average coverage. Findings and limits, study-wide: Commonly generated sequences made up most enriched TCRB sequences shared between patients. Compared with adjacent normal breast tissue, tumors showed 2 to 3-fold greater T cell density and higher clonality.

Germline V gives CDR1 LNHDA, CDR2 SQIVND (reference sequence). The junction had 11 bases not matched to a gene; V was cut back by 9 bases and J by 0 bases. The CDR3 is 15 residues long. Each sample had two DNA replicates, 0.45 to 0.65 ug blood or 1.5 ug tissue. Libraries were prepared by immunoSEQ multiplex PCR; TCRdb keeps only in-frame clonotypes and omits some of them. Of some 4,000 clones detected, roughly 64% appear once; the ten largest clones hold less than 20%. This clone has only a few counts. Its antigen is not known. This receptor was taken from a person aged 40 to 49 with breast cancer. J is TRBJ2-7 and V is TRBV19, with TRBD1 matching over 7 bases. Sequencing was done on a sample of breast tumor tissue. DNA for the CDR3: TGTGCCAGCCGCACAGGGGACAGTAACTCCTACGAGCAGTACTTC. Translated: CASRTGDSNSYEQYF.